Listed below are T cell receptor beta chains from one sample, sequenced in a study of cytomegalovirus exposure and HLA in healthy donors. Sequencing was performed with immunoSEQ multiplex PCR; in TCRdb, only in-frame clones are kept and a portion is missing. Of some 150,000 clones listed, 75% to 85% are singletons. Sequencing was carried out using PBMCs. These receptors were taken from a human donor in good health. Both conserved end residues are part of each CDR3. D genes are given only for firm matches. The size of a clone is reported for some rows only, either as once, few or many, or as a class for expanded clones.

v_call	j_call	d_call	clone_size	cdr3_aa	cdr3_nt
TRBV5-4	TRBJ2-7	-	-	CASSLGQSDYEQYF	TGTGCCAGCAGCTTGGGACAGTCAGACTACGAGCAGTACTTC
TRBV5-1	TRBJ1-4	-	-	CASSLQGIGTNEKLFF	TGCGCCAGCAGCTTGCAGGGGATCGGAACTAATGAAAAACTGTTTTTT
TRBV30	TRBJ1-4	TRBD1	-	CAWSGTGFANEKLFF	TGTGCCTGGAGTGGGACAGGTTTTGCTAATGAAAAACTGTTTTTT
TRBV18	TRBJ2-7	TRBD1	once	CASSLTGGYSQYEQYF	TGTGCCAGCTCACTCACAGGGGGCTATAGCCAGTACGAGCAGTACTTC
TRBV6-4	TRBJ2-3	TRBD2	few	CASSDTSGGADTQYF	TGTGCCAGCAGTGACACTAGCGGGGGGGCAGATACGCAGTATTTT
TRBV7-8	TRBJ2-7	TRBD1	-	CASSQFDRAYEQYF	TGTGCCAGCAGCCAATTCGACAGGGCCTACGAGCAGTACTTC
TRBV2	TRBJ2-3	TRBD2	once	CASSPLAGGSTDTQYF	TGTGCCAGCAGCCCTCTAGCGGGAGGAAGCACAGATACGCAGTATTTT
TRBV5-5	TRBJ2-1	-	few	CASSPGGRRGGGDNEQFF	TGTGCCAGCAGCCCCGGGGGAAGGAGGGGAGGGGGAGACAATGAGCAGTTCTTC
TRBV19	TRBJ1-2	TRBD1	-	CASSIQGAYGYTF	TGTGCCAGTAGTATACAGGGGGCCTATGGCTACACCTTC
TRBV10-1	TRBJ2-3	-	-	CASSAGLWDTQYF	TGCGCCAGCAGTGCTGGCCTTTGGGATACGCAGTATTTT
TRBV6-5	TRBJ2-1	-	-	CASSYGAGSGDEQFF	TGTGCCAGCAGTTACGGGGCGGGATCAGGCGATGAGCAGTTCTTC
TRBV16	TRBJ2-7	-	few	CASSQSGIGGDEQYF	TGTGCCAGCAGCCAATCTGGTATCGGAGGAGACGAGCAGTACTTC
TRBV6-6	TRBJ2-7	TRBD1	-	CASSYVGQGSHEQYF	TGTGCCAGCAGTTACGTGGGACAGGGGTCCCACGAGCAGTACTTC
TRBV7-6	TRBJ2-1	TRBD2	-	CASSISSGSYNEQFF	TGTGCCAGCAGTATTTCTAGCGGGAGCTACAATGAGCAGTTCTTC
TRBV19	TRBJ1-4	-	-	CASSVQSTNEKLFF	TGTGCCAGTAGCGTACAGTCAACTAATGAAAAACTGTTTTTT
TRBV5-1	TRBJ1-3	TRBD1	-	CASSAQTGVGNTIYF	TGCGCCAGCAGCGCACAGACAGGGGTTGGAAACACCATATATTTT
TRBV7-8	TRBJ1-4	TRBD1	-	CASRLRGQGLLPNEKLFF	TGTGCCAGCAGACTCCGGGGACAGGGGCTTCTTCCTAATGAAAAACTGTTTTTT
TRBV27	TRBJ2-7	TRBD2	-	CASSFSGGTYEQYF	TGTGCCAGCAGTTTCAGCGGGGGGACCTACGAGCAGTACTTC
TRBV10-3	TRBJ2-3	TRBD2	-	CAISESSSSGRAKDTQYF	TGTGCCATCAGTGAGTCTTCCTCTAGCGGGAGGGCCAAAGATACGCAGTATTTT
TRBV5-1	TRBJ1-1	-	few	CASSFLDLDRAEAFF	TGCGCCAGCAGCTTTTTGGACTTGGACCGCGCGGAAGCTTTCTTT
TRBV30	TRBJ2-1	TRBD2	once	CAWRGGVPGYNEQFF	TGTGCCTGGAGGGGGGGGGTTCCCGGGTATAATGAGCAGTTCTTC
TRBV19	TRBJ1-6	-	-	CASGGNSPLHF	TGTGCCTCGGGGGGTAATTCACCCCTCCACTTT
TRBV19	TRBJ1-3	-	-	CASSITGRTIYF	TGTGCCAGTAGTATCACAGGGCGAACCATATATTTT